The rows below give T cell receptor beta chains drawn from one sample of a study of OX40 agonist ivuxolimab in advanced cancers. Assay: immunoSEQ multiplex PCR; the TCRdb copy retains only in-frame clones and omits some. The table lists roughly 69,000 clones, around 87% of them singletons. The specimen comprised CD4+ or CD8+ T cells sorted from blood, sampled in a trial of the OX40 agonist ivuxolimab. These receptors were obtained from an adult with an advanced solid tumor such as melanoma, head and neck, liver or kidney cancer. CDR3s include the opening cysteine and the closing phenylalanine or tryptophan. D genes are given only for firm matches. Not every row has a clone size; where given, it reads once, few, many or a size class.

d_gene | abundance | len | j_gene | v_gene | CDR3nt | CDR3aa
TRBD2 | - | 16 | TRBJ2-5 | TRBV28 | TGTGCCAGCAGTTCCAGCGGGAGGGCCTTCCAAGAGACCCAGTACTTC | CASSSSGRAFQETQYF
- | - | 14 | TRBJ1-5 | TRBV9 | TGTGCCAGCAGCAGGGGGTTGTCGAATCAGCCCCAGCATTTT | CASSRGLSNQPQHF
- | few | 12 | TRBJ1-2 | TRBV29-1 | TGCAGCGTCCTCCGGGACCTCTATGGCTACACCTTC | CSVLRDLYGYTF
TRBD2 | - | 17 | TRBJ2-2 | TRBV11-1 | TGTGCCAGCAGCCAATCTAGCGGGAGCTCAAACACCGGGGAGCTGTTTTTT | CASSQSSGSSNTGELFF
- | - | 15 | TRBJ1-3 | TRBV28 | TGTGCCAGCAGTTTTCAGAGGGTCTCTGGAAACACCATATATTTT | CASSFQRVSGNTIYF
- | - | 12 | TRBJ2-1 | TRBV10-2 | TGCGCCAGCAGTGACCGCCGACGGGAGCAGTTCTTC | CASSDRRREQFF
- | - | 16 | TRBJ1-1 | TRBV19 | TGTGCCAGTAGTATAGATAGGGGAAGGGGGTTGCCTGAAGCTTTCTTT | CASSIDRGRGLPEAFF
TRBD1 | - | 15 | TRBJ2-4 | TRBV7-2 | TGTGCCAGCAGCTTCGGACAGGGGGCCAAAAACATTCAGTACTTC | CASSFGQGAKNIQYF
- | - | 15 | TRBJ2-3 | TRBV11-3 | TGTGCCAGCAGCTTAGGAGGACTCTACACAGATACGCAGTATTTT | CASSLGGLYTDTQYF
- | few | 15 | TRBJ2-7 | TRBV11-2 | TGTGCCAGCAGCTTAGTTTCGGGATTCTCCTACGAGCAGTACTTC | CASSLVSGFSYEQYF
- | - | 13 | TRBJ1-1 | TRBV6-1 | TGTGCCAGCACTTTGACGGTGAACACTGAAGCTTTCTTT | CASTLTVNTEAFF
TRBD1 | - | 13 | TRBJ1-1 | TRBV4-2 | TGTGCCAGCAGCTCGGAGGGGGCCACTGAAGCTTTCTTT | CASSSEGATEAFF
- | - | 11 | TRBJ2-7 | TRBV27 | TGTGCCAGCAGTTCCCGGACTGCGCAGTACTTC | CASSSRTAQYF
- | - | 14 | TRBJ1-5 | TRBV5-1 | TGCGCCAGCAGCCCCGACGGAACCAATCAGCCCCAGCATTTT | CASSPDGTNQPQHF
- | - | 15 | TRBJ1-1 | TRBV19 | TGTGCCAGTAGTATAGGCGACACCATGAACACTGAAGCTTTCTTT | CASSIGDTMNTEAFF
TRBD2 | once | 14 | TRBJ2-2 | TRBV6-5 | TGTGCCAGCAGATCGAAAGCGGGGGCCGGGGAGCTGTTTTTT | CASRSKAGAGELFF
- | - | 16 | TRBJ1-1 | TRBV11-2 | TGTGCCAGCAGCTTAGTCTCCCAGAACAGGAACACTGAAGCTTTCTTT | CASSLVSQNRNTEAFF
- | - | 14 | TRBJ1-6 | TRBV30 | TGTGCCTGGAGTGTAATCCAGGGCGCATCGCCCCTCCACTTT | CAWSVIQGASPLHF
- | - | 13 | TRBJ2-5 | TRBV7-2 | TGTGCCAGCAGTCGTGGGGGGTACGAGACCCAGTACTTC | CASSRGGYETQYF
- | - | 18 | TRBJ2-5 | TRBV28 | TGTGCCAGCAGTTTAGCTAGCTACCTCGTACCTGCGCTGGAGACCCAGTACTTC | CASSLASYLVPALETQYF